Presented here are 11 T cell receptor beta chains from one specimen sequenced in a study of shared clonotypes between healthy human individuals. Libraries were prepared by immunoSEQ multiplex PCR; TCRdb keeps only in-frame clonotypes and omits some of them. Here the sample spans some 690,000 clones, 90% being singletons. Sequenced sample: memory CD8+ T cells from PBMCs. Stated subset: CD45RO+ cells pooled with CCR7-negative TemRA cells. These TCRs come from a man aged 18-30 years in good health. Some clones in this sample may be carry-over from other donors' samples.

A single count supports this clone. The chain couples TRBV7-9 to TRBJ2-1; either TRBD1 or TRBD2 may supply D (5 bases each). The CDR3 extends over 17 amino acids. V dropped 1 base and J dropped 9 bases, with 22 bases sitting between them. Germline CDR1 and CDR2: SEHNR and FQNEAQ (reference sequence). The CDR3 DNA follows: TGTGCCAGCAGCTTAGTTCCGGGGCGGAGACCTTCAATTGAGCAGTTCTTC. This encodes CASSLVPGRRPSIEQFF.

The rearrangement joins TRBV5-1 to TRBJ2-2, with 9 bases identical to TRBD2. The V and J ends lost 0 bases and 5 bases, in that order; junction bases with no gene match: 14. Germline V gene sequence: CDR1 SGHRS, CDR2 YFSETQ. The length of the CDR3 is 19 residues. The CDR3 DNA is TGCGCCAGCAGCTTGGGGCTAGCGGGACCGACCCTCGGAACCGGGGAGCTGTTTTTT. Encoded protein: CASSLGLAGPTLGTGELFF.

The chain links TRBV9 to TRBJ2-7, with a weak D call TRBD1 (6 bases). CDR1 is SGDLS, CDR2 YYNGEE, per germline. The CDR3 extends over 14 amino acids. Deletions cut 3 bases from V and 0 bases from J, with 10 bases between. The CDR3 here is CASSAGQSSYEQYF. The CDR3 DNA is TGTGCCAGCAGCGCCGGACAGAGCTCCTACGAGCAGTACTTC.

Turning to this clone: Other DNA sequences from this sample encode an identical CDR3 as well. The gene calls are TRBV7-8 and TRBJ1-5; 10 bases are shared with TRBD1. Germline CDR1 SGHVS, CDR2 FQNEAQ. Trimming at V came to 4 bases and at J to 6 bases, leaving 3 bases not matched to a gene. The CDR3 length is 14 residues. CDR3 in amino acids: CASSSGQGGQPQHF. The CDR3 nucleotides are TGTGCCAGCAGCTCAGGACAGGGGGGTCAGCCCCAGCATTTT.

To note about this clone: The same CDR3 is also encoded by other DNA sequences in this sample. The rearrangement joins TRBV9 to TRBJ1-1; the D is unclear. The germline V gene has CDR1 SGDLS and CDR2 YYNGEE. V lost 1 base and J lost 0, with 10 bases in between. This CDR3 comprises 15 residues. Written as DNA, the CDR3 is TGTGCCAGCAGCGTATCGGCAGGTCTGAACACTGAAGCTTTCTTT. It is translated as CASSVSAGLNTEAFF.

CDR3 amino acids: CASSESRGVEQYF. The DNA for the CDR3 is TGCGCCAGCAGTGAATCTAGAGGGGTCGAGCAGTACTTC. The V and J genes are TRBV10-1 and TRBJ2-7; D tentatively reads TRBD1 or TRBD2 (5 bases each). Germline assignment: CDR1 WNHNN and CDR2 SYGVQD (reference sequence). V was cut by 3 bases and J by 6 bases, with 12 bases left in between. This CDR3 is built from 13 residues.

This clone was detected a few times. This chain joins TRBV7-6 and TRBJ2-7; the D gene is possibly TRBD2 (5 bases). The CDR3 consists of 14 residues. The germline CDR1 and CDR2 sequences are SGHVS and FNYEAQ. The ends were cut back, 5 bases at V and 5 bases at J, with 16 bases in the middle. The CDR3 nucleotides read TGTGCCAGCAGCCGAGCACGGGGATCCCACGAGCAGTACTTC. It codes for CASSRARGSHEQYF.

The CDR3 bases are TGTGCCAGCACCCGAGGGGGGTTTGAAAAACTGTTTTTT. Amino acids: CASTRGGFEKLFF. V usage is TRBV6-5 and J usage is TRBJ1-4; possibly TRBD1 for D (6 bases). The CDR3 totals 13 residues. Trimming removed 7 bases from V and 7 bases from J, with 13 bases in between. The V gene's germline CDR1 is MNHEY and CDR2 SVGAGI.

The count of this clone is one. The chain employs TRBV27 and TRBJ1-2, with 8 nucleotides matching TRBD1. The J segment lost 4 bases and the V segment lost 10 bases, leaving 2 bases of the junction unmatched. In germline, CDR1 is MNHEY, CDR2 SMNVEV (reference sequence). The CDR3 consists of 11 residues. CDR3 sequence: CAIRGLYGYTF. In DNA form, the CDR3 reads TGTGCCATCAGGGGGCTCTATGGCTACACCTTC.

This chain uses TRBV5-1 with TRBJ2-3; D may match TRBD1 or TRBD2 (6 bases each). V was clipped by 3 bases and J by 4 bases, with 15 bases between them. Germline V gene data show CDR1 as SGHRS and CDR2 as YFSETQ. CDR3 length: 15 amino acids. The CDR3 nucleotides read TGCGCCAGCAGCTCGTCACAGGGACTCGCAGATACGCAGTATTTT. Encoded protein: CASSSSQGLADTQYF.

In DNA form, the CDR3 reads TGCGCCAGCAAGAAAGGGGGGACCGGGGAGCTGTTTTTT. Translated: CASKKGGTGELFF. The chain has TRBV4-3 and TRBJ2-2; tentatively, D is TRBD1 or TRBD2 (6 bases each). CDR1 is LGHNA, CDR2 YSLEER, per germline. Between the trimmed V and J ends, which lost 7 bases and 5 bases, there was a span of 11 bases. The CDR3 has 13 residues.